A single sample is the source of the 9 T cell receptor beta chains below, sequenced in a study of CD8 T cells in ankylosing spondylitis. TCRdb redid the calling of the 5' RACE reads with MiXCR, one entry per CDR3 protein. The table lists around 160,000 distinct CDR3 sequences, around 10% of them singletons, with 25% to 35% in the top ten. The sequenced material came from blood, either unsorted or a sorted T cell fraction (not recorded which). These receptors all stem from a male donor with ankylosing spondylitis or in good health (not recorded which).

Ten or more counts support this clonotype. The V gene is TRBV5-1, the J gene TRBJ2-7; D remains ambiguous. Germline values: CDR1 SGHRS, CDR2 YFSETQ. This CDR3 is built from 14 residues. V lost 2 bases to trimming and J lost 3 bases, with 12 bases between them. The CDR3 protein is CASSLEHTSYEQYF. Here the CDR3 DNA reads TGCGCCAGCAGCTTAGAACACACAAGCTACGAGCAGTACTTC.

This clonotype was counted between two and nine times. The chain carries TRBV11-3 and TRBJ1-4; possible D gene TRBD1, 6 bases. Trimming removed 0 bases at V and 8 bases at J, with 16 bases between. CDR1 SGHNT and CDR2 YENEEA come from the germline V gene. This CDR3 is built from 16 residues. The CDR3 nucleotides are TGTGCCAGCAGCTTAGATCGGGGCAGGGGCAGGGAAAAACTGTTTTTT. As protein: CASSLDRGRGREKLFF.

At least ten counts were recorded for this clonotype. This chain uses TRBV5-6 with TRBJ1-5, with a weak D call TRBD1 (5 bases). CDR3 length: 15 residues. Deletions cut 1 base from V and 2 bases from J, with 10 bases between. The germline gives CDR1 SGHDT, CDR2 YYEEEE. CDR3 sequence: CASSLQGTGNQPQHF. The CDR3 region has the DNA TGTGCCAGCAGCTTGCAAGGGACGGGCAATCAGCCCCAGCATTTT.

V is TRBV3-1 and J is TRBJ1-6, with 9 positions matching TRBD1. V gave up 5 bases and J gave up 9 bases; unmatched junction bases: 8. This CDR3 region has 15 residues. Germline V CDR1 and CDR2: LGHDT, YNNKEL (reference sequence). The CDR3 sequence is CASSFRQGEGSPLHF. CDR3 sequence (DNA): TGTGCCAGCAGCTTTCGACAGGGGGAAGGTTCACCCCTCCACTTT.

This clonotype was detected only a few times. This chain uses TRBV19 with TRBJ1-5, with D perhaps matching TRBD1 (5 bases). The CDR3 extends over 15 amino acids. Per the germline V gene, CDR1 is LNHDA and CDR2 is SQIVND (reference sequence). V dropped 5 bases and J dropped 5 bases, with 16 bases sitting between them. The CDR3 sequence is CASSDPRGGDQPQHF. The DNA of the CDR3 is TGTGCCAGTAGTGACCCTCGGGGAGGGGATCAGCCCCAGCATTTT.

The chain has TRBV18 and TRBJ2-1; D gene uncertain. This CDR3 is built from 14 residues. The ends were cut back, 3 bases at V and 8 bases at J, with 14 bases in the middle. Germline loops: CDR1 KGHSH, CDR2 LQKENI. Here the CDR3 DNA reads TGTGCCAGCTCACCCCCAGTGAGTGCGGATGAGCAGTTCTTC. Residues: CASSPPVSADEQFF.

Ten or more counts support this clonotype. The V gene is TRBV7-8, the J gene TRBJ1-3; TRBD1 agrees at 8 bases. CDR3 length: 17 amino acids. The J segment lost 5 bases and the V segment lost 2 bases, leaving 11 bases of the junction unmatched. Germline V gives CDR1 SGHVS, CDR2 FQNEAQ. CDR3 loop: CASSLKGQGAARNTIYF. In DNA form, the CDR3 reads TGTGCCAGCAGCTTAAAAGGGCAGGGGGCCGCCCGAAACACCATATATTTT.

In regard to this clonotype: A read error may produce the germline difference seen at one junction end. For the CDR3, the DNA is TGTGCCAGCAGCCTAGCGGTTCTGGACAACTCCTACAATGAGCAGTTCTTC. Amino acid sequence: CASSLAVLDNSYNEQFF. The V gene is TRBV7-9, the J gene TRBJ2-1, with 7 bases lining up with TRBD2. The CDR3 is 17 residues long. Germline values: CDR1 SEHNR, CDR2 FQNEAQ (reference sequence).

This clonotype was counted between two and nine times. This chain connects TRBV3-1 to TRBJ2-7; tentative D call: TRBD1 (6 bases). The germline V gene has CDR1 LGHDT and CDR2 YNNKEL (reference sequence). The CDR3 is made up of 15 amino acids. The ends were cut back, 0 bases at V and 3 bases at J, with 12 bases in the middle. This CDR3 reads CASSQEVQGHYEQYF. The CDR3, as DNA: TGTGCCAGCAGCCAAGAGGTACAGGGACACTACGAGCAGTACTTC.